This T cell receptor beta chain was captured by sequencing in a study of T cells of healthy individuals. This clonotype was counted ten times or more. Trimming removed 0 bases at V and 0 bases at J, with 7 bases between. Germline V gene sequence: CDR1 SQVTM, CDR2 ANQGSEA. The CDR3 has 14 residues. MiXCR, applied by TCRdb to the 5' RACE reads, yields one record per CDR3 protein. The sample lists 60,000 to 75,000 distinct CDR3 sequences; roughly 17% were seen once. The TCR was taken from a human donor in good health. The chain recombines TRBV29-1 with TRBJ2-3; D not resolved. The CDR3 sequence: CSVEEGRSTDTQYF. The CDR3 region has the DNA TGCAGCGTTGAAGAGGGTCGCAGCACAGATACGCAGTATTTT.